This TCR beta chain was documented in a study of CD8 T cells in Susac syndrome. From germline, CDR1 is MNHEY and CDR2 SVGAGI. V lost 2 bases and J lost 6, with 13 bases in between. This CDR3 region has 14 residues. Random hexamers were used to reverse transcribe about 0.5 to 1 ug of RNA. It was immunoSEQ multiplex PCR that amplified TCR beta CDR3 across 54 Vbeta and 13 Jbeta. TCRdb re-analysed the immunoSEQ multiplex PCR reads in MiXCR, keeping a single row per CDR3 protein. Of some 200,000 distinct CDR3 sequences in the sample, 85% to 95% were seen once. The sample taken for sequencing was CD4+ T cells from PBMCs. This sequence originates from a human donor in good health. The genes are TRBV6-5 and TRBJ1-1, with D unclear. For the CDR3, the DNA is TGTGCCAGCAGTTACACAACGCAGAGGGCTGAAGCTTTCTTT. It specifies CASSYTTQRAEAFF.